The 20 T cell receptor beta chains below come from one sample, sequenced in a study of T cell responses to AZD1222 COVID-19 vaccine. Data came from immunoSEQ multiplex PCR; TCRdb stores just in-frame clones and leaves some out. This table has some 110,000 clones, around 89% appearing once. The material was peripheral blood, obtained 28 days after the second AZD1222 dose. Receptors originate from an adult who received the AZD1222 COVID-19 vaccine.

The rearrangement uses TRBV7-2 and TRBJ1-2, with TRBD1 matching over 7 bases. The junction had 4 bases not matched to a gene; V was cut back by 2 bases and J by 4 bases. The V gene's germline CDR1 is SGHTA and CDR2 FQGNSA. The CDR3 covers 14 residues. The CDR3 region has the DNA TGTGCCAGCAGCTTACGCCGGGACAGCTATGGCTACACCTTC. Its translation is CASSLRRDSYGYTF.

V is TRBV7-8 and J is TRBJ1-2; TRBD1 aligns across 11 bases. CDR1 and CDR2 from the germline V gene are SGHVS and FQNEAQ. This CDR3 spans 16 amino acids. J lost 8 bases, V lost 0 bases, and 8 bases had no gene match. CDR3 DNA sequence: TGTGCCAGCAGCTTAGCCGGACAGGGGGCAAGTTGGGGCTACACCTTC. Protein: CASSLAGQGASWGYTF.

The chain employs TRBV11-3 and TRBJ1-3, with no clear D. The V end lost 5 bases, the J end lost 0 bases, and 11 bases lay between the germline ends. The germline gives CDR1 SGHNT, CDR2 YENEEA. This CDR3 region has 15 residues. The CDR3 loop reads CASSRDGNSGNTIYF. CDR3 nucleotide sequence: TGTGCCAGCAGCCGAGACGGGAACTCTGGAAACACCATATATTTT.

The chain couples TRBV28 to TRBJ2-1, with TRBD2 identical over 9 bases. The length of the CDR3 is 15 residues. CDR1 is MDHEN, CDR2 SYDVKM, per germline. Trimming cost V 3 bases and J 0 bases; bases outside gene matches: 0. The CDR3, as DNA: TGTGCCAGCAGTTTTAGCGGGAGCTCCTACAATGAGCAGTTCTTC. Its protein is CASSFSGSSYNEQFF.

This chain links TRBV2 with TRBJ2-3; tentatively, D is TRBD2 (6 bases). The CDR3 length is 15 residues. Germline assignment: CDR1 SNHLY and CDR2 FYNNEI. V was cut by 5 bases and J by 2 bases, with 14 bases left in between. This CDR3 is CASSRDWTSTDTQYF. CDR3 DNA: TGTGCCAGCAGTCGGGACTGGACTTCCACAGATACGCAGTATTTT. The full variable domain, rest sourced from reference TRBV2 and TRBJ2-3, is EPEVTQTPSHQVTQMGQEVILRCVPISNHLYFYWYRQILGQKVEFLVSFYNNEISEKSEIFDDQFSVERPDGSNFTLKIRSTKLEDSAMYFCASSRDWTSTDTQYFGPGTRLTVL.

The chain recombines TRBV7-3 with TRBJ2-1; 12 nucleotides match TRBD2. The CDR3 contains 15 residues. Germline V gives CDR1 SGHTA, CDR2 FQGTGA. Losses at the gene ends were 4 bases for V and 7 bases for J; bases not matched to a gene: 5. CDR3 region: CASSSTSGRINEQFF. DNA of the CDR3: TGTGCCAGCAGCTCAACTAGCGGGAGGATAAATGAGCAGTTCTTC.

The rearrangement links TRBV7-6 to TRBJ2-5; D call uncertain. This CDR3 has 15 amino acids. The ends were cut back, 3 bases at V and 2 bases at J, with 13 bases in the middle. Germline V gives CDR1 SGHVS, CDR2 FNYEAQ. CDR3 DNA sequence: TGTGCCAGCAGCTTGAGGCCGGACGGACAAGAGACCCAGTACTTC. It encodes CASSLRPDGQETQYF.

The chain has TRBV4-1 and TRBJ1-1; tentative D call: TRBD1 (6 bases). Germline V CDR1 and CDR2: MGHRA, YSYEKL. With 1 base removed from V and 0 bases from J, the gap between germline ends came to 9 bases. The CDR3 contains 15 residues. The CDR3 DNA reads TGCGCCAGCAGCCAAGGGACAGATATGAACACTGAAGCTTTCTTT. It encodes CASSQGTDMNTEAFF.

This clone came up a few times. This chain connects TRBV18 to TRBJ2-7, with TRBD1 as a possible D gene (6 bases). The CDR3 runs 16 residues. Looked up from germline, CDR1 is KGHSH and CDR2 is LQKENI. The germline V and J ends were trimmed by 2 bases and 4 bases, with 18 bases remaining between them. The CDR3 DNA reads as TGTGCCAGCTCACCAAAGGACAGCCTAATCGTTTACGAGCAGTACTTC. Protein product: CASSPKDSLIVYEQYF.

The chain recombines TRBV11-2 with TRBJ2-3; tentatively, D is TRBD1 (6 bases). The CDR3 spans 15 residues. Germline V CDR1 and CDR2: SGHAT, FQNNGV. Trimming shortened V by 1 base and J by 5 bases, and 13 bases separated the two germline ends. CDR3 loop: CASSLGAGVQDTQYF. CDR3 DNA: TGTGCCAGCAGCTTAGGGGCAGGGGTACAAGATACGCAGTATTTT.

The chain links TRBV7-9 to TRBJ1-1; D remains ambiguous. The germline V gene has CDR1 SEHNR and CDR2 FQNEAQ (reference sequence). V lost 0 bases and J 8 bases, leaving 13 bases between the germline ends. This CDR3 contains 14 residues. CDR3: CASSLAGPLVEAFF. CDR3 bases: TGTGCCAGCAGCTTAGCCGGGCCCCTGGTGGAAGCTTTCTTT.

The gene calls are TRBV5-1 and TRBJ2-3, with D perhaps matching TRBD1 (6 bases). V lost 5 bases and J lost 5, with 24 bases in between. Germline V lookup: CDR1 SGHRS, CDR2 YFSETQ. The CDR3 has 17 amino acids. CDR3 DNA sequence: TGCGCCAGCAGGGTGATGACCGGGACAAGGGACGGAGATACGCAGTATTTT. Protein product: CASRVMTGTRDGDTQYF.

V and J are TRBV12-3 or TRBV12-4 and TRBJ1-3, with D uncertain. The germline V and J ends were trimmed by 7 bases and 5 bases, with 9 bases remaining between them. CDR3 length equals 12 residues. CDR3 region: CASTLARNTIYF. The CDR3 bases are TGTGCCAGCACCCTGGCCCGAAACACCATATATTTT.

The chain uses TRBV7-9 and TRBJ2-1; the D is unclear. Germline values: CDR1 SEHNR, CDR2 FQNEAQ (reference sequence). The CDR3 length is 13 residues. V was pared by 4 bases and J by 5 bases, with 9 bases between. CDR3 in amino acids: CASSSTTDNEQFF. The CDR3 bases are TGTGCCAGCAGCTCAACGACTGACAATGAGCAGTTCTTC.

This chain connects TRBV5-1 to TRBJ1-3; D gene ambiguous. Between the trimmed V and J ends, which lost 0 bases and 0 bases, there was a span of 10 bases. The CDR3 contains 16 residues. The V gene's germline CDR1 is SGHRS and CDR2 YFSETQ. The CDR3 region is CASSLEAVSSGNTIYF. CDR3 DNA sequence: TGCGCCAGCAGCTTGGAGGCAGTGAGCTCTGGAAACACCATATATTTT.

The chain employs TRBV6-6 and TRBJ2-7; maybe TRBD1 (5 bases). From germline, CDR1 is MNHNY and CDR2 SVGAGI (reference sequence). V lost 0 bases and J lost 1, with 7 bases in between. This CDR3 is 14 amino acids long. The chain's CDR3 is CASSYSQGSYEQYF. CDR3 nucleotides: TGTGCCAGCAGTTACTCGCAGGGTTCCTACGAGCAGTACTTC.

This chain links TRBV5-1 with TRBJ2-7; 7 bases map to TRBD1. V was pared by 0 bases and J by 3 bases, with 3 bases of the junction left unmatched. From germline, CDR1 is SGHRS and CDR2 YFSETQ. CDR3 length: 14 residues. The CDR3 DNA reads as TGCGCCAGCAGCTTGGCGGGACAGTTCTACGAGCAGTACTTC. Translation: CASSLAGQFYEQYF.

The chain uses TRBV10-3 and TRBJ1-6; D not resolved. CDR3 length: 13 residues. The germline CDR1 and CDR2 sequences are ENHRY and SYGVKD. Trimming left V 0 bases short and J 17 bases short, with 14 bases between. The CDR3 reads CAISESDRLSFHF. Here the CDR3 DNA reads TGTGCCATCAGTGAGTCTGACCGCCTGAGCTTCCACTTT.

The chain links TRBV3-1 (or the pseudogene TRBV3-2) to TRBJ1-4; 10 positions agree with TRBD1. Germline V gene data show CDR1 as LGHDT and CDR2 as YNNKEL (reference sequence). CDR3 length equals 16 residues. Trimming cost V 0 bases and J 5 bases; bases outside gene matches: 3. CDR3 protein: CASSQDRDRGNEKLFF. The CDR3 bases are TGTGCCAGCAGCCAAGACCGGGACAGGGGAAATGAAAAACTGTTTTTT.

The rearrangement uses TRBV7-2 and TRBJ1-1, with 8 nucleotides matching TRBD1. Trimming cost V 4 bases and J 3 bases; bases outside gene matches: 4. CDR1 SGHTA and CDR2 FQGNSA come from the germline V gene. There are 14 residues in the CDR3. The CDR3 sequence: CASSSRGRDTEAFF. The CDR3 DNA is TGTGCCAGCAGCTCCAGGGGGCGCGACACTGAAGCTTTCTTT.